This T cell receptor beta chain is from a study of T-cell reconstitution after alpha-beta-depleted transplantation in children. Unique molecular identifiers were used in preparing the TCRbeta library. TCRdb analysed the PCR reads with MiXCR anew, one entry per CDR3 protein. The table shows hundreds of thousands of distinct CDR3 sequences, with approximately 17% occurring only once. The sequence came from a human donor who donated a stem cell graft to a child with acute myeloid leukemia. The sequenced sample was PBMCs from the stem cell graft donor, obtained from the stem cell graft.

The CDR3 region has the DNA TGCGCCAGCAGTCGGGAGTTTAGCACAGATACGCAGTATTTT. It encodes CASSREFSTDTQYF. The chain links TRBV5-1 to TRBJ2-3; a possible D gene is TRBD2 (6 bases). The length of the CDR3 is 14 residues. Looked up from germline, CDR1 is SGHRS and CDR2 is YFSETQ. The ends were cut back, 5 bases at V and 0 bases at J, with 10 bases in the middle.